The entry that follows covers one TCR beta chain sequence. What it binds is unknown. CDR3 length equals 17 residues. The V gene end was trimmed by 5 bases and the J gene end by 9 bases; junction bases not matched to a gene: 12. Germline CDR1 SEHNR, CDR2 FQNEAQ (reference sequence). The entry originates in a study of cytomegalovirus exposure and HLA in healthy donors. A multiplex PCR was run with 60 Vbeta primers and 13 Jbeta primers. The protocol was immunoSEQ multiplex PCR, while the TCRdb copy is restricted to in-frame clones and leaves out a portion. The sample has 150,000 or so clones; more than 75% are singletons. Findings and caveats of the study: For most subjects, TCR beta sequences were reported to predict HLA-A and HLA-B alleles with accuracy. TCR beta V segments were, for the most part, productive about 87% or about 30% of the time in an earlier analysis.

This rearrangement joins TRBV7-9 to TRBJ2-1; 14 bases line up with TRBD2. Sequencing was performed on PBMCs. The source of this sequence is a young man in good health and CMV-seropositive. The CDR3 coding sequence is TGTGCCAGCAGCCCGCCTACCGGGACTAGCGGGAGTGGTGAGCAGTTCTTC. Its translation is CASSPPTGTSGSGEQFF.